What follows are 10 T cell receptor beta chains derived from one specimen sequenced in a study of regulatory T cells in long-lasting Graves disease. Time point given: persistent/refractory GD, antithyroid drugs over 5 years with positive TRAb. PBMC RNA served as the TCR library source. Libraries of TCR beta came from iRepertoire HTBI primers plus Arm-PCR of CDR3 regions. TCRdb itself ran the multiplex PCR reads through MiXCR, one entry per CDR3 protein. The sample shows approximately 400,000 distinct CDR3 sequences, about a fifth of them seen only once. The sequences come from peripheral blood mononuclear cells (PBMCs), collected when the disease was refractory, from a patient treated with antithyroid drugs. These receptors all come from a female donor with Graves disease.

This clonotype was counted a few times. This rearrangement joins TRBV2 to TRBJ1-2, with D unresolved. The germline V and J ends were trimmed by 0 bases and 0 bases, with 17 bases remaining between them. Germline lookup yields CDR1 SNHLY and CDR2 FYNNEI. There are 18 residues in the CDR3. Written as DNA, the CDR3 is TGTGCCAGCAGTGAAGCCTTCCTTCCAGACTATCCTAACTATGGCTACACCTTC. Translation gives CASSEAFLPDYPNYGYTF.

This clonotype occurred many times. The chain employs TRBV20-1 and TRBJ2-7; 9 bases are shared with TRBD1. Germline lookup yields CDR1 DFQATT and CDR2 SNEGSKA (reference sequence). The CDR3 covers 13 residues. Germline trimming cut 6 bases from V and 6 bases from J; bases unmatched to any gene: 9. The CDR3 spells CSAFRTGEGEQYF. The DNA of the CDR3 is TGCAGTGCCTTCAGGACAGGGGAAGGCGAGCAGTACTTC.

The CDR3 DNA reads as TGTGCCTGGAGGACTAGCGGGAGTATCACCGGGGAGCTGTTTTTT. It translates to CAWRTSGSITGELFF. The J gene is TRBJ2-2, the V gene TRBV30, with 12 bases identical to TRBD2. Per germline, CDR1 GTSNPN and CDR2 SVGIG (reference sequence). CDR3 length: 15 residues. V was clipped by 3 bases and J by 4 bases; unmatched bases: 3.

The genes are TRBV19 and TRBJ2-3; 7 bases are shared with TRBD2. V lost 3 bases and J lost 5; bases outside the gene matches: 11. The CDR3 has 16 amino acids. Germline values: CDR1 LNHDA, CDR2 SQIVND (reference sequence). The CDR3 protein is CASSMQLARGGDTQYF. Written as DNA, the CDR3 is TGTGCCAGTAGTATGCAACTAGCGAGGGGAGGAGATACGCAGTATTTT.

In this sample, this clonotype turned up a few times. The chain carries TRBV7-9 and TRBJ2-7, with 12 positions matching TRBD2. The V and J ends lost 6 bases and 1 base, in that order; junction bases with no gene match: 10. The CDR3 extends over 17 amino acids. The germline V gene has CDR1 SEHNR and CDR2 FQNEAQ (reference sequence). CDR3 protein: CASSLTSGRRPSYEQYF. The CDR3 DNA reads as TGTGCCAGCAGTTTGACTAGCGGGAGAAGACCTTCCTACGAGCAGTACTTC.

This clonotype was counted between two and nine times. This chain links TRBV7-8 with TRBJ1-1; no clear D gene. The germline V and J ends were trimmed by 7 bases and 3 bases, with 9 bases remaining between them. Germline loops: CDR1 SGHVS, CDR2 FQNEAQ. The CDR3 has 12 residues. CDR3 sequence: CASKVSDTEAFF. The CDR3 DNA sequence: TGTGCCAGCAAGGTTTCGGACACTGAAGCTTTCTTT.

Notes on this clonotype: A read error may explain this, as a much larger clone is one base away. J is TRBJ2-5 and V is TRBV11-2; 7 bases agree with TRBD2. The CDR3 totals 15 residues. Per germline, CDR1 SGHAT and CDR2 FQNNGV. The CDR3 nucleotides are TGTGCCAGCAGTCAAGCCCCGGGACTACAAGGGACCCAGTACTTC. Its translation is CASSQAPGLQGTQYF.

This clonotype was detected a few times. V usage is TRBV29-1 and J usage is TRBJ1-2; no clear D gene. The CDR3 runs to 13 residues. Trimming cost V 2 bases and J 6 bases, with 13 bases left between them. In germline, CDR1 is SQVTM, CDR2 ANQGSEA. The CDR3 is CSVESTAGDGYTF. DNA for the CDR3: TGCAGCGTTGAATCGACCGCAGGAGATGGCTACACCTTC.

The rearrangement uses TRBV11-2 and TRBJ2-7; D gene ambiguous. The CDR3 is made up of 15 amino acids. The germline gives CDR1 SGHAT, CDR2 FQNNGV. The V end lost 5 bases, the J end lost 0 bases, and 14 bases lay between the germline ends. DNA for the CDR3: TGTGCCAGCAGCCCACCTGGGGTAGCCTCCTACGAGCAGTACTTC. Protein product: CASSPPGVASYEQYF.

This clonotype turned up a few times. V is TRBV7-3 and J is TRBJ1-4, with 9 nucleotides matching TRBD1. The germline V gene has CDR1 SGHTA and CDR2 FQGTGA. This CDR3 contains 15 residues. The V and J ends lost 5 bases and 7 bases, in that order; junction bases with no gene match: 8. For the CDR3, the DNA is TGTGCCAGCAGCGTTACAGGGGGCGCAGGTGAAAAACTGTTTTTT. Encoded protein: CASSVTGGAGEKLFF.